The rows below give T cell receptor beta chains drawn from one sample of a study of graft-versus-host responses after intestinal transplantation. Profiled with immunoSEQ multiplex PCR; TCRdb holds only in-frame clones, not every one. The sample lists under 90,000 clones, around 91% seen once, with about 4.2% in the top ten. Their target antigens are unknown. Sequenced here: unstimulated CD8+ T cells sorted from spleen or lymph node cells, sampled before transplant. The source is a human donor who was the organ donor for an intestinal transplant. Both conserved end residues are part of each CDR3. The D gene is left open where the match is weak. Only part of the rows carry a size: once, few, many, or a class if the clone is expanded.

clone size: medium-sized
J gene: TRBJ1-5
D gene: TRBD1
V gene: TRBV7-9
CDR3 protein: CATAGQGLNQPQHF
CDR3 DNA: TGTGCCACCGCCGGACAGGGATTAAATCAGCCCCAGCATTTT

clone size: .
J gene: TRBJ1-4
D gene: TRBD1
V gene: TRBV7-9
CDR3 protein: CASTPGTADRGANEKLFF
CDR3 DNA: TGTGCCAGCACCCCCGGGACAGCCGACCGGGGTGCTAATGAAAAACTGTTTTTT

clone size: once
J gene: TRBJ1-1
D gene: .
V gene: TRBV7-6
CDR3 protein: CASSLAEGRAFF
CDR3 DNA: TGTGCCAGCAGCTTAGCGGAGGGACGGGCTTTCTTT

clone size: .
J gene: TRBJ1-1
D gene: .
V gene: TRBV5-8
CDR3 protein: CASSELGGGNTEAFF
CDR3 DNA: TGTGCCAGCAGCGAACTCGGGGGGGGGAACACTGAAGCTTTCTTT

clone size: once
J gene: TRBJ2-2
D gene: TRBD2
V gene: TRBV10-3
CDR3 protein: CAINTLAGGPGTGELFF
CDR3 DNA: TGTGCCATCAATACCCTAGCGGGGGGGCCCGGCACCGGGGAGCTGTTTTTT

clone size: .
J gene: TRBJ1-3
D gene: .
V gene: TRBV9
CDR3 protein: CASSVEVPGPTYF
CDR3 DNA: TGTGCCAGCAGCGTAGAGGTGCCAGGGCCAACGTATTTT

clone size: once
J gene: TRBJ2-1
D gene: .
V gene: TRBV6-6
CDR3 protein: CASSYSSPSYNEQFF
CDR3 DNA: TGTGCCAGCAGTTATAGCAGCCCCTCCTACAATGAGCAGTTCTTC

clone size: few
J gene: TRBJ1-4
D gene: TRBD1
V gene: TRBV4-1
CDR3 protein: CASSRTGGEKLFF
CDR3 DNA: TGCGCCAGCAGCCGGACAGGGGGGGAAAAACTGTTTTTT

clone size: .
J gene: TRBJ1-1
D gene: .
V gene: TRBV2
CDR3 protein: CASFKGGRGFKPFF
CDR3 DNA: TGTGCCAGCTTTAAGGGCGGCCGGGGGTTTAAGCCTTTCTTT

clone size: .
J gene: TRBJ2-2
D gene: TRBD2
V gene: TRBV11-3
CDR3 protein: CASSGAGGGSTGELFF
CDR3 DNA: TGTGCCAGCAGCGGAGCGGGGGGGGGATCCACCGGGGAGCTGTTTTTT

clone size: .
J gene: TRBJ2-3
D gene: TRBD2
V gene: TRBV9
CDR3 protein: CASSVYSGGPTDTQYF
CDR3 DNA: TGTGCCAGCAGCGTGTATAGCGGGGGGCCCACAGATACGCAGTATTTT

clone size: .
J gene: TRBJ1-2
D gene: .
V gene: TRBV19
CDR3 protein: CASSINPGSGGYTF
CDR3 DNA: TGTGCCAGTAGTATAAATCCGGGAAGTGGCGGCTACACCTTC

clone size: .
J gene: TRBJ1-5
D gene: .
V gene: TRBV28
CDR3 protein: CASGQLEGWNF
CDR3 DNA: TGTGCCAGCGGCCAGTTGGAGGGTTGGAATTTT

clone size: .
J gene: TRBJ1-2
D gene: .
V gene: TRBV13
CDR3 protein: CASSLERGADGYTF
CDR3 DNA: TGTGCCAGCAGCTTAGAGCGGGGGGCAGATGGCTACACCTTC

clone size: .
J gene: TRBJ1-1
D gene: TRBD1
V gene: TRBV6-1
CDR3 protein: CASSEGTGVPGEAFF
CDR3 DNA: TGTGCCAGCAGTGAGGGGACAGGGGTACCGGGTGAAGCTTTCTTT

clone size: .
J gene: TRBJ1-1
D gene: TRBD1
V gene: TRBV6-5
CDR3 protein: CASSDRAEAFF
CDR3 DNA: TGTGCCAGCAGCGACAGGGCTGAAGCTTTCTTT

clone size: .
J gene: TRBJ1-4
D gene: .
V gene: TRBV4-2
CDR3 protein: CATSPRFGEKLFF
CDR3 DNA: TGTGCCACCTCCCCGAGGTTTGGTGAAAAACTGTTTTTT

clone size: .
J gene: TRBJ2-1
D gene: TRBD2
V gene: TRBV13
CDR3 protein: CASSPQGGGGVVSYNEQFF
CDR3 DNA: TGTGCCAGCAGCCCCCAAGGGGGCGGGGGGGTGGTATCCTACAATGAGCAGTTCTTC

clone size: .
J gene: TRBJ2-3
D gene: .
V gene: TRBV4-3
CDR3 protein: CASSQFTGIGNTDTQYF
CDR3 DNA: TGCGCCAGCAGCCAATTTACAGGGATTGGGAACACAGATACGCAGTATTTT

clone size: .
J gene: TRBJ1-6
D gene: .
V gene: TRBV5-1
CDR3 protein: CASSLLDYNSPLHF
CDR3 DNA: TGCGCCAGCAGCTTGCTAGACTATAATTCACCCCTCCACTTT

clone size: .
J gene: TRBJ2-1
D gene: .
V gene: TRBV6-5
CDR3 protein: CASSSRLSSYNEQFF
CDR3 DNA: TGTGCCAGCAGTTCCCGCTTGAGCTCCTACAATGAGCAGTTCTTC

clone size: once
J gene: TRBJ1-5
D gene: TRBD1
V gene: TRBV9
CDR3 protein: CASSVGQGTSDQPQHF
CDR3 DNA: TGTGCCAGCAGCGTAGGACAGGGGACTTCGGATCAGCCCCAGCATTTT

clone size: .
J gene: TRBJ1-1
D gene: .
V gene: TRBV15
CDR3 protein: CATSRQGYTEAFF
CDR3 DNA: TGTGCCACCAGCAGGCAGGGGTACACTGAAGCTTTCTTT

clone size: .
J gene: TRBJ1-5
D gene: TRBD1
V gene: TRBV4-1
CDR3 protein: CASSLGQGADQPQHF
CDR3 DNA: TGCGCCAGCAGCTTGGGGCAGGGGGCTGATCAGCCCCAGCATTTT

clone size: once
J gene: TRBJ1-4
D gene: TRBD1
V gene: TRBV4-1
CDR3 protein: CASSQDATGRNEKLFF
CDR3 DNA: TGCGCCAGCAGCCAAGATGCGACAGGGAGGAATGAAAAACTGTTTTTT

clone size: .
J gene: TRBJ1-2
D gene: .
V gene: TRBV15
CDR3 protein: CATSRDRDYGYTF
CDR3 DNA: TGTGCCACCAGCAGAGATCGGGACTATGGCTACACCTTC

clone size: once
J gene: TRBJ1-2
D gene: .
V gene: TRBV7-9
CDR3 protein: CASSLGGYGYTF
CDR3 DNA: TGTGCCAGCAGCTTAGGAGGGTATGGCTACACCTTC

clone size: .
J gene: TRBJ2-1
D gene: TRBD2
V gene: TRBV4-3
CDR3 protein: CASSQDSTLAGNEQFF
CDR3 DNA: TGCGCCAGCAGCCAAGATTCAACCTTAGCGGGCAATGAGCAGTTCTTC

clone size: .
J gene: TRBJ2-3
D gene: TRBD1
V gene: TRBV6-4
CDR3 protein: CASSDSTGADTQYF
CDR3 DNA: TGTGCCAGCAGTGACTCGACAGGGGCAGATACGCAGTATTTT

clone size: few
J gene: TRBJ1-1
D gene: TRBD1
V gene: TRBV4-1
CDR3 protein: CASSLQPGGLTEAFF
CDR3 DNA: TGCGCCAGCAGCCTCCAACCAGGGGGCCTTACTGAAGCTTTCTTT

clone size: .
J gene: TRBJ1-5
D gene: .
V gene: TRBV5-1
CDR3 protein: CASSLQGHQPQHF
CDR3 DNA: TGCGCCAGCAGCTTACAGGGCCATCAGCCCCAGCATTTT

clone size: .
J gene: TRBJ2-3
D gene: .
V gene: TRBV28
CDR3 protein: CASSLRDSYSDTQYF
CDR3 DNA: TGTGCCAGCAGTTTAAGGGACTCCTATTCAGATACGCAGTATTTT

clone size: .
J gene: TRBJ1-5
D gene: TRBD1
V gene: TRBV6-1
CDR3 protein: CASSPGQGDQPQHF
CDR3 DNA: TGTGCCAGCAGTCCGGGTCAGGGGGATCAGCCCCAGCATTTT

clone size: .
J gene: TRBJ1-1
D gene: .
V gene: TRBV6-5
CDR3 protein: CASSYSVAMNTEAFF
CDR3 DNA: TGTGCCAGCAGTTACTCTGTAGCGATGAACACTGAAGCTTTCTTT

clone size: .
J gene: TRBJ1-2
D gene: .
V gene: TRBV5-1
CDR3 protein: CASSLLGADGYTF
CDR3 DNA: TGCGCCAGCAGCTTGTTGGGGGCGGATGGCTACACCTTC

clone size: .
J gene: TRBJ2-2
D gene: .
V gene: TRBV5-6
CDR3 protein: CASSLSRAPGELFF
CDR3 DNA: TGTGCCAGCAGCTTATCCAGGGCCCCCGGGGAGCTGTTTTTT

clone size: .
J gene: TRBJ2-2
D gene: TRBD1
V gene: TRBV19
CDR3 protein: CASSLTGVAGELFF
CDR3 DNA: TGTGCCAGTAGTTTGACAGGGGTGGCCGGGGAGCTGTTTTTT

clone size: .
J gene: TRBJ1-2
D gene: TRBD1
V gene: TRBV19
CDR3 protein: CASSNGTAETNYGYTF
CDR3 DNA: TGTGCCAGTAGTAACGGGACAGCCGAAACTAACTATGGCTACACCTTC

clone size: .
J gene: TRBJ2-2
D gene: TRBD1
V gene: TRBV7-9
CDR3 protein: CASSQTGGRNTGELFF
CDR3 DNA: TGTGCCAGCAGCCAAACAGGGGGCCGAAACACCGGGGAGCTGTTTTTT

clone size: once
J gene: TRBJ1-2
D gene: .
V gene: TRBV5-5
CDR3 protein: CASSLGASFYGYTF
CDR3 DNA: TGTGCCAGCAGCTTGGGCGCCTCTTTCTATGGCTACACCTTC

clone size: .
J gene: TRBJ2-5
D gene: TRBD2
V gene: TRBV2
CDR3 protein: CASSEMGEGLETQYF
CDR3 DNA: TGTGCCAGCAGTGAAATGGGGGAGGGTTTGGAGACCCAGTACTTC

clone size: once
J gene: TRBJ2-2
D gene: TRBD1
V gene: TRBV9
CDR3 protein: CASSGSGGVTGELFF
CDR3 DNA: TGTGCCAGCAGCGGCTCAGGGGGTGTCACCGGGGAGCTGTTTTTT

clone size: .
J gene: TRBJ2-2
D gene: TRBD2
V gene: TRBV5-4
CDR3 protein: CASSWGGTGELFF
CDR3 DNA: TGTGCCAGCAGTTGGGGGGGCACCGGGGAGCTGTTTTTT

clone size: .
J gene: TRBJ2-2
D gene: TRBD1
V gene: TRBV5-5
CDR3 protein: CASSWPGQGAPDRHTGELFF
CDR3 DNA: TGTGCCAGCAGCTGGCCGGGACAGGGGGCCCCGGACCGACATACCGGGGAGCTGTTTTTT

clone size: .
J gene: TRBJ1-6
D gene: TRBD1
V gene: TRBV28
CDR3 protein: CASSPSGGNSPLHF
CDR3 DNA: TGTGCCAGCAGTCCATCAGGGGGGAATTCACCCCTCCACTTT

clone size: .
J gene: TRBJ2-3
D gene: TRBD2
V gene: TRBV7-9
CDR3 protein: CASSSRTSGGELDTQYF
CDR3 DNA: TGTGCCAGCAGCTCCCGGACTAGCGGGGGGGAGTTAGATACGCAGTATTTT

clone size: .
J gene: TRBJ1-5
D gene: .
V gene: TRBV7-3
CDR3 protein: CASSLWGGQPQHF
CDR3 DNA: TGTGCCAGCAGCTTATGGGGGGGTCAGCCCCAGCATTTT

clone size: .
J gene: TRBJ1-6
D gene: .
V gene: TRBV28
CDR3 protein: CASSLIQGNSPLHF
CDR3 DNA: TGTGCCAGCAGTTTAATCCAGGGGAATTCACCCCTCCACTTT

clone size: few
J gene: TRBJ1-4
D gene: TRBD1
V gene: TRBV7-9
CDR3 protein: CASKTGDSNEKLFF
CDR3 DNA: TGTGCCAGCAAGACAGGGGACTCTAATGAAAAACTGTTTTTT

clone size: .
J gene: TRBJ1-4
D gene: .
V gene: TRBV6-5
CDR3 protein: CASSYGGSGNEKLFF
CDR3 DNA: TGTGCCAGCAGTTACGGGGGCAGTGGAAATGAAAAACTGTTTTTT